One sample yielded the 10 T cell receptor beta chains listed below, sequenced in a study of beta chain features in type 1 diabetes. Isolated RNA was reverse transcribed in full, so expressed TCRB transcripts were sequenced. Sequenced by immunoSEQ multiplex PCR; TCRdb stores in-frame clones only, minus some. Among 110,000 or so clones, roughly 40% were seen once, and the ten largest hold about 0.07%. Material for sequencing was stem cell memory CD4+ T cells from blood. These receptor sequences come from a woman aged 18-29 years in good health.

V gene TRBV30 combines with J gene TRBJ2-2; no reliable D call. CDR1 GTSNPN and CDR2 SVGIG come from the germline V gene (reference sequence). V was pared by 0 bases and J by 0 bases, with 11 bases between. The CDR3 spans 16 residues. CDR3 in DNA: TGTGCCTGGAGTGTAATGTACTCCACGAACACCGGGGAGCTGTTTTTT. It translates to CAWSVMYSTNTGELFF.

The rearrangement links TRBV6-6 to TRBJ2-7, with 13 bases aligning to TRBD2. The CDR3 is made up of 16 amino acids. The V segment lost 2 bases and the J segment 2 bases; nucleotides outside the gene matches: 3. Germline-derived CDR1 and CDR2 are MNHNY and SVGAGI (reference sequence). This chain's CDR3 is CASSYAGTSGAYEQYF. DNA of the CDR3: TGTGCCAGCAGTTACGCCGGGACTAGCGGGGCCTACGAGCAGTACTTC.

The chain couples TRBV30 to TRBJ1-2; weak D call: TRBD1 (6 bases). This CDR3 is built from 14 residues. CDR1 and CDR2 from the germline V gene are GTSNPN and SVGIG (reference sequence). The V end was cut by 4 bases, the J end by 4 bases, with 16 bases between. DNA for the CDR3: TGTGCCTGGAACAGGGTAATCCGAATCTATGGCTACACCTTC. This sequence encodes CAWNRVIRIYGYTF. The full variable domain, rest sourced from reference TRBV30 and TRBJ1-2, is SQTIHQWPATLVQPVGSPLSLECTVEGTSNPNLYWYRQAAGRGLQLLFYSVGIGQISSEVPQNLSASRPQDRQFILSSKKLLLSDSGFYLCAWNRVIRIYGYTFGSGTRLTVV.

This clone was observed a single time. The chain has TRBV28 and TRBJ1-4; D perhaps matches TRBD1 (6 bases). V lost 6 bases to trimming and J lost 7 bases, with 18 bases between them. This CDR3 has 15 residues. Germline V gene sequence: CDR1 MDHEN, CDR2 SYDVKM. The CDR3 DNA reads TGTGCCAGCAGACCCACGACGGGGGGCCTTGAAAAACTGTTTTTT. Residues: CASRPTTGGLEKLFF. Based on the CDR3 plus reference TRBV28 and TRBJ1-4, the full variable domain is DVKVTQSSRYLVKRTGEKVFLECVQDMDHENMFWYRQDPGLGLRLIYFSYDVKMKEKGDIPEGYSVSREKKERFSLILESASTNQTSMYLCASRPTTGGLEKLFFGSGTQLSVL.

The genes are TRBV5-1 and TRBJ2-5; 9 bases fit TRBD2. V lost 5 bases, J lost 0 bases, and 5 bases stayed unmatched. Germline V gene lookup returns CDR1 SGHRS and CDR2 YFSETQ. The CDR3 is 15 residues long. CDR3 sequence (DNA): TGCGCCAGCAGTAACGTAGCGGGGGACCAAGAGACCCAGTACTTC. This encodes CASSNVAGDQETQYF.

The table lists this clone with a few counts. This chain joins TRBV19 and TRBJ2-1; weak D call: TRBD2 (6 bases). The V gene's germline CDR1 is LNHDA and CDR2 SQIVND (reference sequence). This CDR3 has 12 residues. Trimming removed 6 bases at V and 13 bases at J, with 16 bases between. The CDR3 DNA is TGTGCCAGTAGAAGCCCGGGCGGGACCCAGTTCTTC. Residues: CASRSPGGTQFF.

This clone appeared a few times. The chain is built from TRBV23-1 and TRBJ2-7; 8 bases map to TRBD1. TRBV23-1 carries the ORF label, with uncertain function. The J segment lost 2 bases and the V segment lost 0 bases, leaving 6 bases of the junction unmatched. This CDR3 spans 16 amino acids. CDR3 loop: CASSQSDRQGTYEQYF. The CDR3, as DNA: TGCGCCAGCAGTCAATCCGACCGACAGGGGACCTACGAGCAGTACTTC.

V is TRBV5-1 and J is TRBJ2-1; D may be TRBD1 (6 bases). Germline V CDR1 and CDR2: SGHRS, YFSETQ. The length of the CDR3 is 16 residues. V lost 2 bases and J 4 bases, leaving 16 bases between the germline ends. The CDR3 DNA sequence: TGCGCCAGCAGCTTACAAGCGTGGACAGATTACAATGAGCAGTTCTTC. Its protein is CASSLQAWTDYNEQFF.

The J gene is TRBJ2-7, the V gene TRBV10-2, with 8 bases fitting TRBD1. The length of the CDR3 is 15 residues. V was pared by 8 bases and J by 2 bases, with 11 bases of the junction left unmatched. CDR1 is WSHSY and CDR2 is SAAADI in the germline V gene. The CDR3 sequence: CASEPGTGITYEQYF. The CDR3 DNA reads as TGCGCCAGCGAGCCCGGGACAGGAATCACCTACGAGCAGTACTTC.

The chain joins TRBV5-1 to TRBJ1-3; TRBD1 agrees at 7 bases. This CDR3 region has 15 residues. Germline lookup yields CDR1 SGHRS and CDR2 YFSETQ. The V and J ends lost 4 bases and 0 bases, in that order; junction bases with no gene match: 4. The CDR3 reads CASSPGQNSGNTIYF. The CDR3 coding sequence is TGCGCCAGCAGCCCGGGACAGAACTCTGGAAACACCATATATTTT.